A selection of T cell receptor beta chains follows, all from one sample in a study of blood T cell repertoires in COVID-19. Profiling relied on immunoSEQ multiplex PCR, and the TCRdb table lists in-frame clones only, not all of them. The data hold about 180,000 clones, with over 75% observed a single time. Material for sequencing was PBMCs or T cells enriched from blood (not recorded which). The receptors come from a woman aged 45-60 years who had recovered from COVID-19. Both conserved end residues are part of each CDR3. The D gene is left open where the match is weak. For some rows the clone size is stated as once, few or many, or as a class when expanded; others skip it.

clone_size: -; v_call: TRBV10-1; j_call: TRBJ2-7; d_call: TRBD2; cdr3_aa: CASSEGGGASYEQYF; cdr3_nt: TGCGCCAGCAGTGAAGGCGGGGGGGCCTCCTACGAGCAGTACTTC
clone_size: -; v_call: TRBV15; j_call: TRBJ2-1; d_call: TRBD2; cdr3_aa: CATSKGGTSERGEQFF; cdr3_nt: TGTGCCACCAGCAAGGGGGGGACTAGCGAAAGGGGTGAGCAGTTCTTC
clone_size: -; v_call: TRBV7-8; j_call: TRBJ2-5; d_call: TRBD2; cdr3_aa: CASSPRGGRVGETQYF; cdr3_nt: TGTGCCAGCAGCCCCCGGGGCGGGAGAGTGGGAGAGACCCAGTACTTC
clone_size: -; v_call: TRBV28; j_call: TRBJ2-7; d_call: -; cdr3_aa: CASWSSNSYEQYF; cdr3_nt: TGTGCCAGTTGGTCTAGCAACTCCTACGAGCAGTACTTC
clone_size: -; v_call: TRBV7-2; j_call: TRBJ2-3; d_call: TRBD1; cdr3_aa: CASSLSWAGGVDTQYF; cdr3_nt: TGTGCCAGCAGCCTCAGCTGGGCAGGGGGCGTAGATACGCAGTATTTT
clone_size: -; v_call: TRBV4-3; j_call: TRBJ1-6; d_call: -; cdr3_aa: CASSQEAAQIYSPLHF; cdr3_nt: TGCGCCAGCAGCCAAGAAGCCGCTCAAATTTATTCACCCCTCCACTTT
clone_size: -; v_call: TRBV12-5; j_call: TRBJ2-4; d_call: -; cdr3_aa: CASGLGGGGNIQYF; cdr3_nt: TGTGCTAGTGGTTTAGGTGGGGGAGGAAACATTCAGTACTTC
clone_size: -; v_call: TRBV5-1; j_call: TRBJ2-2; d_call: TRBD1; cdr3_aa: CASSWDRGTGELFF; cdr3_nt: TGCGCCAGCAGTTGGGACAGGGGGACCGGGGAGCTGTTTTTT
clone_size: few; v_call: TRBV18; j_call: TRBJ2-2; d_call: -; cdr3_aa: CASSLNRDFSAGELFF; cdr3_nt: TGTGCCAGCTCACTTAACCGGGACTTTTCTGCCGGGGAGCTGTTTTTT
clone_size: -; v_call: TRBV5-4; j_call: TRBJ1-2; d_call: TRBD1; cdr3_aa: CASSPPDRGDGYTF; cdr3_nt: TGTGCCAGCAGCCCCCCGGACAGGGGTGATGGCTACACCTTC
clone_size: -; v_call: TRBV5-1; j_call: TRBJ1-2; d_call: -; cdr3_aa: CASSLSPANYGYTF; cdr3_nt: TGCGCCAGCAGCTTATCTCCAGCTAACTATGGCTACACCTTC
clone_size: -; v_call: TRBV20-1; j_call: TRBJ2-1; d_call: -; cdr3_aa: CSASGDSSSYNEQFF; cdr3_nt: TGCAGTGCTAGTGGGGACTCAAGCTCCTACAATGAGCAGTTCTTC
clone_size: -; v_call: TRBV4-3; j_call: TRBJ2-2; d_call: TRBD2; cdr3_aa: CASSPTGTSGPEELFF; cdr3_nt: TGCGCCAGCAGCCCGACCGGGACTAGCGGCCCCGAAGAGCTGTTTTTT
clone_size: -; v_call: TRBV5-1; j_call: TRBJ2-3; d_call: TRBD2; cdr3_aa: CASSRDPSGSSGDTQYF; cdr3_nt: TGCGCCAGCAGTCGTGATCCTAGCGGGAGTTCGGGAGATACGCAGTATTTT
clone_size: -; v_call: TRBV18; j_call: TRBJ1-2; d_call: -; cdr3_aa: CASSIRENYGYTF; cdr3_nt: TGTGCCAGCTCAATAAGGGAGAACTATGGCTACACCTTC
clone_size: few; v_call: TRBV3-1/TRBV3-2; j_call: TRBJ2-7; d_call: -; cdr3_aa: CASSRTESGEQYF; cdr3_nt: TGTGCCAGCAGCCGCACCGAGTCGGGCGAGCAGTACTTC
clone_size: -; v_call: TRBV27; j_call: TRBJ2-1; d_call: TRBD2; cdr3_aa: CASSLIGTSGRTYNEQFF; cdr3_nt: TGTGCCAGCAGTTTAATCGGGACTAGCGGAAGAACCTACAATGAGCAGTTCTTC
clone_size: -; v_call: TRBV19; j_call: TRBJ1-2; d_call: TRBD1; cdr3_aa: CASSDYRGLANYGYTF; cdr3_nt: TGTGCCAGTAGTGACTACAGGGGGCTAGCTAACTATGGCTACACCTTC
clone_size: -; v_call: TRBV20-1; j_call: TRBJ1-5; d_call: -; cdr3_aa: CSASRGNQPQHF; cdr3_nt: TGCAGTGCTAGTCGAGGGAATCAGCCCCAGCATTTT
clone_size: few; v_call: TRBV19; j_call: TRBJ1-1; d_call: -; cdr3_aa: CASSLRTETEAFF; cdr3_nt: TGTGCCAGTAGCCTAAGGACAGAAACTGAAGCTTTCTTT
clone_size: -; v_call: TRBV7-9; j_call: TRBJ2-1; d_call: TRBD1; cdr3_aa: CASSPTLRDRGYNEQFF; cdr3_nt: TGTGCCAGCAGCCCAACCCTCCGGGACAGGGGCTACAATGAGCAGTTCTTC
clone_size: once; v_call: TRBV27; j_call: TRBJ2-5; d_call: TRBD1; cdr3_aa: CASSSKTGEQETQYF; cdr3_nt: TGTGCCAGCAGTTCCAAGACAGGGGAACAAGAGACCCAGTACTTC
clone_size: -; v_call: TRBV19; j_call: TRBJ2-1; d_call: TRBD2; cdr3_aa: CASSKRTSGTLRSYNEQFF; cdr3_nt: TGTGCCAGTAGTAAAAGGACTAGCGGGACCTTACGCTCCTACAATGAGCAGTTCTTC
clone_size: -; v_call: TRBV25-1; j_call: TRBJ1-1; d_call: -; cdr3_aa: CASSDDRGGTEAFF; cdr3_nt: TGTGCCAGCAGTGACGACCGGGGGGGCACTGAAGCTTTCTTT
clone_size: -; v_call: TRBV19; j_call: TRBJ1-2; d_call: TRBD1; cdr3_aa: CATEEQGWGGYTF; cdr3_nt: TGTGCCACCGAAGAACAGGGGTGGGGTGGCTACACCTTC
clone_size: -; v_call: TRBV27; j_call: TRBJ2-7; d_call: -; cdr3_aa: CASSLSGYSYEQYF; cdr3_nt: TGTGCCAGCAGTTTAAGCGGGTACTCCTACGAGCAGTACTTC
clone_size: once; v_call: TRBV7-2; j_call: TRBJ2-6; d_call: -; cdr3_aa: CASSLMRQVISGANVLTF; cdr3_nt: TGTGCCAGCAGCTTAATGAGACAGGTGATCTCTGGGGCCAACGTCCTGACTTTC
clone_size: -; v_call: TRBV7-8; j_call: TRBJ2-1; d_call: -; cdr3_aa: CASSSGRTISYNEQFF; cdr3_nt: TGTGCCAGCAGCTCCGGCAGGACTATCTCCTACAATGAGCAGTTCTTC
clone_size: -; v_call: TRBV7-8; j_call: TRBJ2-7; d_call: TRBD2; cdr3_aa: CASSLEVSGRVAEQYF; cdr3_nt: TGTGCCAGCAGCTTAGAGGTTAGCGGGAGGGTGGCGGAGCAGTACTTC
clone_size: -; v_call: TRBV2; j_call: TRBJ2-1; d_call: -; cdr3_aa: CASLGEGGPGENEQFF; cdr3_nt: TGTGCCAGCCTCGGCGAAGGAGGCCCCGGAGAGAATGAGCAGTTCTTC
clone_size: -; v_call: TRBV6-5; j_call: TRBJ1-1; d_call: -; cdr3_aa: CASSPVTGSEAFF; cdr3_nt: TGTGCCAGCAGCCCGGTTACGGGATCTGAAGCTTTCTTT
clone_size: -; v_call: TRBV9; j_call: TRBJ1-2; d_call: -; cdr3_aa: CASSVSNSYGYTF; cdr3_nt: TGTGCCAGCAGCGTATCCAATAGTTATGGCTACACCTTC
clone_size: -; v_call: TRBV7-9; j_call: TRBJ2-1; d_call: TRBD2; cdr3_aa: CASSLAPRTSGRNYNEQFF; cdr3_nt: TGTGCCAGCAGCTTAGCACCCCGGACTAGCGGGAGGAATTACAATGAGCAGTTCTTC
clone_size: -; v_call: TRBV10-3; j_call: TRBJ2-1; d_call: -; cdr3_aa: CAISAGVGEQFF; cdr3_nt: TGTGCCATCAGTGCAGGGGTGGGGGAGCAGTTCTTC
clone_size: few; v_call: TRBV2; j_call: TRBJ2-1; d_call: TRBD1; cdr3_aa: CASSEGQGVYNEQFF; cdr3_nt: TGTGCCAGCAGTGAGGGACAGGGGGTCTACAATGAGCAGTTCTTC
clone_size: -; v_call: TRBV27; j_call: TRBJ2-7; d_call: TRBD1; cdr3_aa: CASSPRARGTGYEQYF; cdr3_nt: TGTGCCAGCAGTCCCAGGGCCAGGGGGACCGGCTACGAGCAGTACTTC
clone_size: -; v_call: TRBV24-1; j_call: TRBJ2-5; d_call: -; cdr3_aa: CATSETALQETQYF; cdr3_nt: TGTGCCACCAGTGAGACAGCCTTACAAGAGACCCAGTACTTC
clone_size: -; v_call: TRBV28; j_call: TRBJ1-4; d_call: -; cdr3_aa: CASEGNEKLFF; cdr3_nt: TGTGCCAGCGAGGGTAATGAAAAACTGTTTTTT
clone_size: -; v_call: TRBV5-8; j_call: TRBJ2-1; d_call: TRBD2; cdr3_aa: CASSSGLAGVVHEQFF; cdr3_nt: TGTGCCAGCAGCTCGGGACTAGCGGGAGTAGTCCATGAGCAGTTCTTC
clone_size: -; v_call: TRBV2; j_call: TRBJ2-7; d_call: -; cdr3_aa: CASSEARGSGEQYF; cdr3_nt: TGTGCCAGCAGTGAAGCACGGGGTTCGGGAGAGCAGTACTTC
clone_size: -; v_call: TRBV28; j_call: TRBJ1-2; d_call: -; cdr3_aa: CASSYGGQGTGYGYTF; cdr3_nt: TGTGCCAGCAGTTACGGTGGGCAGGGGACCGGCTATGGCTACACCTTC
clone_size: -; v_call: TRBV2; j_call: TRBJ2-3; d_call: -; cdr3_aa: CASSDGAGAPTDTQYF; cdr3_nt: TGTGCCAGCAGTGATGGGGCAGGGGCACCCACAGATACGCAGTATTTT
clone_size: -; v_call: TRBV5-1; j_call: TRBJ2-2; d_call: -; cdr3_aa: CASSAPGSTGELFF; cdr3_nt: TGCGCCAGCAGCGCCCCGGGGTCAACCGGGGAGCTGTTTTTT
clone_size: -; v_call: TRBV7-2; j_call: TRBJ2-3; d_call: TRBD2; cdr3_aa: CASSFASGRLLDTQYF; cdr3_nt: TGTGCCAGCAGCTTCGCTAGCGGGAGGCTTCTGGATACGCAGTATTTT
clone_size: -; v_call: TRBV18; j_call: TRBJ2-7; d_call: -; cdr3_aa: CASSPSSYEQYF; cdr3_nt: TGTGCCAGCTCTCCTAGCTCCTACGAGCAGTACTTC
clone_size: -; v_call: TRBV27; j_call: TRBJ2-3; d_call: -; cdr3_aa: CASSFRSGSTDTQYF; cdr3_nt: TGTGCCAGCAGTTTTCGTAGCGGCAGCACAGATACGCAGTATTTT
clone_size: -; v_call: TRBV20-1; j_call: TRBJ2-1; d_call: -; cdr3_aa: CSATGNEQFF; cdr3_nt: TGCAGTGCTACAGGGAATGAGCAGTTCTTC
clone_size: -; v_call: TRBV28; j_call: TRBJ1-1; d_call: TRBD1; cdr3_aa: CATIESRGRMNTEAFF; cdr3_nt: TGTGCCACTATAGAATCGAGGGGGCGGATGAACACTGAAGCTTTCTTT
clone_size: -; v_call: TRBV24-1; j_call: TRBJ2-3; d_call: TRBD1; cdr3_aa: CATSPKTGDARTDTQYF; cdr3_nt: TGTGCCACCAGTCCAAAAACAGGGGACGCTCGCACAGATACGCAGTATTTT
clone_size: few; v_call: TRBV2; j_call: TRBJ2-1; d_call: -; cdr3_aa: CASSAYNEQFF; cdr3_nt: TGTGCCAGCAGTGCTTACAATGAGCAGTTCTTC
clone_size: -; v_call: TRBV12-5; j_call: TRBJ2-7; d_call: -; cdr3_aa: CASGKSPGHDYEQYF; cdr3_nt: TGTGCTAGTGGAAAGAGCCCGGGTCACGATTACGAGCAGTACTTC
clone_size: -; v_call: TRBV7-9; j_call: TRBJ2-1; d_call: TRBD1; cdr3_aa: CASSLGDREQFF; cdr3_nt: TGTGCCAGCAGCTTAGGGGACAGAGAGCAGTTCTTC
clone_size: few; v_call: TRBV7-9; j_call: TRBJ1-2; d_call: -; cdr3_aa: CASSDLLDSYGYTF; cdr3_nt: TGTGCCAGCAGCGATTTATTGGACAGCTATGGCTACACCTTC
clone_size: -; v_call: TRBV5-4; j_call: TRBJ1-4; d_call: -; cdr3_aa: CASASRSSEKLFF; cdr3_nt: TGTGCCAGCGCCTCGCGGAGCTCTGAAAAACTGTTTTTT
clone_size: -; v_call: TRBV5-1; j_call: TRBJ2-2; d_call: -; cdr3_aa: CASRQGLNTGELFF; cdr3_nt: TGCGCCAGCAGGCAGGGCTTGAACACCGGGGAGCTGTTTTTT
clone_size: -; v_call: TRBV7-6; j_call: TRBJ2-7; d_call: TRBD2; cdr3_aa: CASSLVRLAGLMYEQYF; cdr3_nt: TGTGCCAGCAGCTTAGTTCGTCTAGCGGGTCTCATGTACGAGCAGTACTTC